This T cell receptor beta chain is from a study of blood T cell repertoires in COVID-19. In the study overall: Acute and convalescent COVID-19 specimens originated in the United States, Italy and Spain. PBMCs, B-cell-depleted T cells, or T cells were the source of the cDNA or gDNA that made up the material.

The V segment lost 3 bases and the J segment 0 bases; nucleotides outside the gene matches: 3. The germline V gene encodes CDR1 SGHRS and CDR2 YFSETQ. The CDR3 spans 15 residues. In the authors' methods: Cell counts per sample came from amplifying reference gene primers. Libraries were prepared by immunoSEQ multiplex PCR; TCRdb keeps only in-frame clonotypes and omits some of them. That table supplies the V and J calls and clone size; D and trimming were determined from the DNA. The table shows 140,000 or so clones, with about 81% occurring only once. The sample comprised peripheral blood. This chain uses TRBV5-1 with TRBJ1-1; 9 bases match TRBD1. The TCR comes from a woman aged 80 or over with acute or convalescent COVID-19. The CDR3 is CASSWGQGLNTEAFF. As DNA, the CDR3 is TGCGCCAGCAGCTGGGGACAGGGATTGAACACTGAAGCTTTCTTT. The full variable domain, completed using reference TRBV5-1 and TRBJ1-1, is KAGVTQTPRYLIKTRGQQVTLSCSPISGHRSVSWYQQTPGQGLQFLFEYFSETQRNKGNFPGRFSGRQFSNSRSEMNVSTLELGDSALYLCASSWGQGLNTEAFFGQGTRLTVV.